This TCR beta chain was identified in a study of shared clonotypes between healthy human individuals. At the level of the study: CD4 naive cells filled three plates per donor, CD4 memory three, CD8 naive two and CD8 memory one.

The CDR3 consists of 14 residues. V lost 3 bases and J lost 0, with 6 bases in between. Germline assignment: CDR1 LNHDA and CDR2 SQIVND (reference sequence). This clone was seen a handful of times. Antigen: not known. In the same sample, other DNA sequences code for this CDR3. The study, taken as a whole, reports: Naive subsets typically showed greater estimated richness than memory subsets. Relative to clonotypes present in all four donors, those not shared had lower generation probabilities.

Using immunoSEQ multiplex PCR, the repertoire was profiled, and TCRdb retains in-frame clones only, with some absent. The sample shows millions of clones, 80% to 95% of them seen only once. The receptor was derived from a man aged 18 to 35 in good health. Some clones in this sample may be carry-over from other donors' samples. Sequencing was carried out using naive CD4+ T cells from PBMCs. Documented subset: CD45RA+ positively selected. The rearrangement joins TRBV19 to TRBJ1-5; D is unclear. In DNA, the CDR3 is TGTGCCAGTAGTATCCGCCCTAGCAATCAGCCCCAGCATTTT. This gives the protein CASSIRPSNQPQHF.